These T cell receptor beta chains were read from a single sample in a study of shared clonotypes between healthy human individuals. The protocol was immunoSEQ multiplex PCR, while the TCRdb copy is restricted to in-frame clones and leaves out a portion. The profile shows about 750,000 clones, 90% to 95% of them singletons. Sequenced: naive CD8+ T cells sorted from blood. The source is a man aged 30-40 years in good health. Both conserved end residues are part of each CDR3. The D gene is left open where the match is weak. Size is stated for part of the rows, as once, few or many counts, or as a class when the clone is expanded.

size	V	J	D	DNA	CDR3
-	TRBV9	TRBJ2-4	TRBD1	TGTGCCAGCGCGGGACAGGAAAACATTCAGTACTTC	CASAGQENIQYF
-	TRBV28	TRBJ2-1	-	TGTGCCAGCAGTTTATTGGTCGGGACAACCTACAATGAGCAGTTCTTC	CASSLLVGTTYNEQFF
-	TRBV15	TRBJ2-7	TRBD2	TGTGCCACCAGCACGTACCCTCGAGGACTAGCGGGAGGTTTCAGCGAGCAGTACTTC	CATSTYPRGLAGGFSEQYF
-	TRBV7-2	TRBJ1-5	TRBD1	TGTGCCAGCAGCGGTTACGGACAGGGAGAGCAGCCCCAGCATTTT	CASSGYGQGEQPQHF
-	TRBV5-1	TRBJ1-4	-	TGCGCCAGCAGCCGGGACAATGAGGAGACAAAACTGTTTTTT	CASSRDNEETKLFF
-	TRBV7-9	TRBJ2-1	-	TGTGCCAGCAGCTGGACCGGGTCCCTTCAAAGCTACAATGAGCAGTTCTTC	CASSWTGSLQSYNEQFF
few	TRBV7-2	TRBJ2-1	-	TGTGCCAGCAGCTTAAGAGGAGCACCGGTCGAGCAGTTCTTC	CASSLRGAPVEQFF
-	TRBV7-3	TRBJ2-1	TRBD2	TGTGCCAGCAGATCTAGCGGAAGCTCCTACAATGAGCAGTTCTTC	CASRSSGSSYNEQFF
-	TRBV5-5	TRBJ2-1	-	TGTGCCAGCAGCTTGGGCGGTTACAATGAGCAGTTCTTC	CASSLGGYNEQFF
-	TRBV19	TRBJ2-7	TRBD1	TGTGCCAGTAGGAGGACAGGGGATACGGGCGAGCAGTACTTC	CASRRTGDTGEQYF
-	TRBV6-5	TRBJ2-7	TRBD2	TGTGCCAGCAGTTACGGGGGGGGCGAGCAGTACTTC	CASSYGGGEQYF